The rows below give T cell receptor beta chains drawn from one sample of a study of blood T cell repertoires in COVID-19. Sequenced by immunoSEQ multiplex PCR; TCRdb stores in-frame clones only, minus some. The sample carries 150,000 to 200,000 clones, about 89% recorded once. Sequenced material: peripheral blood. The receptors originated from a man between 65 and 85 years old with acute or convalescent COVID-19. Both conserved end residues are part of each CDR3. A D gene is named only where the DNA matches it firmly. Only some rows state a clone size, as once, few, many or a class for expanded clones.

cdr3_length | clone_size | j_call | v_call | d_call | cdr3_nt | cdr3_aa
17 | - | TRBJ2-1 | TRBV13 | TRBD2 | TGTGCCAGCAGCTTAGGGGGACTAGCGGGTTTCTACAATGAGCAGTTCTTC | CASSLGGLAGFYNEQFF
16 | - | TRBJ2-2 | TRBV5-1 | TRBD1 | TGCGCCAGCAGCTTAGGGACAGGGTCGAACACCGGGGAGCTGTTTTTT | CASSLGTGSNTGELFF
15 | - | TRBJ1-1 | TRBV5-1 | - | TGCGCCAGCAGCTCTGGCCGGGTGGAGGACACTGAAGCTTTCTTT | CASSSGRVEDTEAFF
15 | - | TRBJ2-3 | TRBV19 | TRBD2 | TGTGCCAGTAGTATTGACGGGAGGCTAGAAGATACGCAGTATTTT | CASSIDGRLEDTQYF
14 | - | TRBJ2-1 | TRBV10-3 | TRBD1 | TGTGCCATCAGCCGGGACAGGGCATCTGTTGAGCAGTTCTTC | CAISRDRASVEQFF
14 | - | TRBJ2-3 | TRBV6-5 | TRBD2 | TGTGCCAGCAGTTACAGACTAGCCACAGATACGCAGTATTTT | CASSYRLATDTQYF
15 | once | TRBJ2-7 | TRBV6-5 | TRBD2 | TGTGCCAGCACCGAGGGTTTAGCGGGAGGCTACGAGCAGTACTTC | CASTEGLAGGYEQYF
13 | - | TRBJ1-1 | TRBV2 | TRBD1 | TGTGCCAGCAGGGACAGGGGGGGCACTGAAGCTTTCTTT | CASRDRGGTEAFF
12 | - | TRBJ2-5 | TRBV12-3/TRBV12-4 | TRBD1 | TGTGCCAGCAGCCGGGACAGGGAGACCCAGTACTTC | CASSRDRETQYF
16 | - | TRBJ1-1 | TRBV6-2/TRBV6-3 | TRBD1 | TGTGCCAGCAGTTACGGGAGGACAGGGGCAAACACTGAAGCTTTCTTT | CASSYGRTGANTEAFF
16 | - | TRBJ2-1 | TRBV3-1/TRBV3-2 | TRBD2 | TGTGCCAGCAGCCAAGGGCGTAGGACTAGCGGGAATGAGCAGTTCTTC | CASSQGRRTSGNEQFF
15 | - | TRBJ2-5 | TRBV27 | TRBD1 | TGTGCCAGCAGTTTATACTCAGGGGGCATAGAGACCCAGTACTTC | CASSLYSGGIETQYF
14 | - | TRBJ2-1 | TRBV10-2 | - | TGCGCCAGCAGTGGGACAGTAGACTACAATGAGCAGTTCTTC | CASSGTVDYNEQFF
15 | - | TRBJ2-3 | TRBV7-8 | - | TGTGCCAGCAACGAGAGGGCTCCGTCTCTGGGTACGCAGTATTTT | CASNERAPSLGTQYF
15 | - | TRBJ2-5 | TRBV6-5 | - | TGTGCCAGCCATTCGCGGGCACGGGAGAAAGAGACCCAGTACTTC | CASHSRAREKETQYF
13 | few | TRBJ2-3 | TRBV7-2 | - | TGTGCCAGCAGCTTAGGGAGGATAGATACGCAGTATTTT | CASSLGRIDTQYF
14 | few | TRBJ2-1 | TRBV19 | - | TGTGCCAGTAGTAGCGGAAGCTCCTACAATGAGCAGTTCTTC | CASSSGSSYNEQFF
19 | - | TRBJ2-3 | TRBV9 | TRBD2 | TGTGCCAGCAGCGTAGGATGGGGGACTAGCGGGAGGGCTCTAAATACGCAGTATTTT | CASSVGWGTSGRALNTQYF
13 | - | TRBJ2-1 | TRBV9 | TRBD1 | TGTGCCAGCAGCGCCGACAGGGCTAATGAGCAGTTCTTC | CASSADRANEQFF
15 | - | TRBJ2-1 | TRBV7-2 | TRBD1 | TGTGCCAGCAGCTTGGACAGGGGGACTTACAATGAGCAGTTCTTC | CASSLDRGTYNEQFF
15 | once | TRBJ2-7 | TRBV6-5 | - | TGTGCCAGCAGTACCCGTCGAGGGGGATACAACGAGCAGTACTTC | CASSTRRGGYNEQYF
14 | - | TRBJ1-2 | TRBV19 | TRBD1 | TGTGCCAGTAGTATGGGGACAGGGAACTATGGCTACACCTTC | CASSMGTGNYGYTF
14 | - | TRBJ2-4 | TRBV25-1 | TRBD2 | TGTGCCAGCAGTGACCCCGGGGGGGGAAACATTCAGTACTTC | CASSDPGGGNIQYF
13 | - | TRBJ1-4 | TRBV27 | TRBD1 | TGTGCCAGCACGGGGACAGCTAATGAAAAACTGTTTTTT | CASTGTANEKLFF
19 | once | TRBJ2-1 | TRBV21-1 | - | TGTGCCAGCAGCAAAGGGACTCTAGCGGGGGGGCGAGGGTACAATGAGCAGTTCTTC | CASSKGTLAGGRGYNEQFF
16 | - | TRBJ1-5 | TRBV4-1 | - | TGCGCCAGCAGCCAAGACGGTATTGGGGGGAATCAGCCCCAGCATTTT | CASSQDGIGGNQPQHF
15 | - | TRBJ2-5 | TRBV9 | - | TGTGCCAGCAGCGTAGAGGGGAGGAGACGAGAGACCCAGTACTTC | CASSVEGRRRETQYF
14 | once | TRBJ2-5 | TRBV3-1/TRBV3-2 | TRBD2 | TGTGCCAGCAGGGGTCTAGCGGTCGGGGAGACCCAGTACTTC | CASRGLAVGETQYF
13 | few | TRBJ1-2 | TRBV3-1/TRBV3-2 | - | TGTGCCAGCAGCCTCAGCAGGGTTGGGGGCTACACCTTC | CASSLSRVGGYTF
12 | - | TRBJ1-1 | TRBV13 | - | TGTGCCAGCAGCTTAGCGCGGGTTAAAACTTTCTTT | CASSLARVKTFF
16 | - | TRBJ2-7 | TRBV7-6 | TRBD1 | TGTGCCAGCAGCTTATCGGGGACAGGGGTAAACTACGAGCAGTACTTC | CASSLSGTGVNYEQYF
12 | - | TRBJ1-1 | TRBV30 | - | TGTGCCTGGAGTGTACGAGACACTGAAGCTTTCTTT | CAWSVRDTEAFF
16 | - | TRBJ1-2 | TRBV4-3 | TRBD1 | TGCGCCAGCAGCCAAGATACGGGACAGGGCAACTATGGCTACACCTTC | CASSQDTGQGNYGYTF
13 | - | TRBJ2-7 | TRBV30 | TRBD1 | TGTGCCTGGACAGGGGGCCCCCCCTACGAGCAGTACTTC | CAWTGGPPYEQYF
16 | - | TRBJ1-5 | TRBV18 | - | TGTGCCAGCTCACCACAAGCCCCACAGGGCGGTCAGCCCCAGCATTTT | CASSPQAPQGGQPQHF
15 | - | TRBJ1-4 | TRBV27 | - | TGTGCCAGCAGTCCGGATCCGGCGGCTAATGAAAAACTGTTTTTT | CASSPDPAANEKLFF
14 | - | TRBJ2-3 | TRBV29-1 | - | TGCAGCGTTGTGGAGGTATCTAGCACAGATACGCAGTATTTT | CSVVEVSSTDTQYF
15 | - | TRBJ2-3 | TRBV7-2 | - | TGTGCCAGCAGCTTCCTGGGGGGGCCGGGTGATACGCAGTATTTT | CASSFLGGPGDTQYF
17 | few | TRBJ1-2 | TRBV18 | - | TGTGCCAGCTCACCCAATACCGGGGGGCCCTATAACTATGGCTACACCTTC | CASSPNTGGPYNYGYTF
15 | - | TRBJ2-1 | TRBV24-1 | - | TGTGCCACCAGTGATTCGGGTCAGTTTTACAATGAGCAGTTCTTC | CATSDSGQFYNEQFF
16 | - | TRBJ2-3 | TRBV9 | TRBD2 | TGTGCCAGCAGCGTCCCCCCCAGCGGGGACCCCAATACGCAGTATTTT | CASSVPPSGDPNTQYF
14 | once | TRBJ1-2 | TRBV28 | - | TGTGCCAGTCGAGTACCCGGGGTCCCGGCCGGCTACACCTTC | CASRVPGVPAGYTF
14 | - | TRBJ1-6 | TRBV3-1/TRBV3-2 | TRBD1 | TGTGCCAGCAGCCCGGACAGGGGGGATTCACCCCTCCACTTT | CASSPDRGDSPLHF
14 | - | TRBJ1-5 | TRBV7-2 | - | TGTGCCAGCAGCTTAAGAAAGGGCGGGCAGCCCCAGCATTTT | CASSLRKGGQPQHF
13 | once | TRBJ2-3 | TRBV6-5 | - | TGTGCCAGCAGTACAGGACAGTGGGATACGCAGTATTTT | CASSTGQWDTQYF
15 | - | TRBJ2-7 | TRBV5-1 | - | TGCGCCAGCAGCTTAAGGACAGCTAGCTCCTACGAGCAGTACTTC | CASSLRTASSYEQYF
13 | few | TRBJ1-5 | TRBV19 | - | TGTGCCAGTAGTATAATGCACGGAGGCCCCCAGCATTTT | CASSIMHGGPQHF
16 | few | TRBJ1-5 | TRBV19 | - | TGTGCCAGTATAGGGGACTCTCGGACCTCCAATCAGCCCCAGCATTTT | CASIGDSRTSNQPQHF
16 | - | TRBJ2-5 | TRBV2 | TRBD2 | TGTGCCAGCAGCCCGGGTTGGGCGGGGGGTCAAGAGACCCAGTACTTC | CASSPGWAGGQETQYF
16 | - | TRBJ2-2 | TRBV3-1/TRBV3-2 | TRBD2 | TGTGCCAGCAGCCAAGCGGCTAGCGGGGTTGGCGGGGAGCTGTTTTTT | CASSQAASGVGGELFF
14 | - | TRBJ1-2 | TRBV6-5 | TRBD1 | TGTGCCAGCAGGACAGGGGGCGCTTACTATGGCTACACCTTC | CASRTGGAYYGYTF
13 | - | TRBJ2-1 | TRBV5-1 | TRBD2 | TGCGCCAGCAGCACCGGGACTATGAATGAGCAGTTCTTC | CASSTGTMNEQFF
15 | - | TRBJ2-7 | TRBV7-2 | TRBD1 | TGTGCCAGCAGCTTGGGGGGGACAGGGGACAACGAGCAGTACTTC | CASSLGGTGDNEQYF
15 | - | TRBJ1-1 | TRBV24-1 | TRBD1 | TGTGCCACCAGTGATCCCGGGACAGGCAACACTGAAGCTTTCTTT | CATSDPGTGNTEAFF
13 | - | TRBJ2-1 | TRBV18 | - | TGTGCCAGCTCACGAAACAGGGTCAATGAGCAGTTCTTC | CASSRNRVNEQFF
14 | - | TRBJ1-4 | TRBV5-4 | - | TGTGCCAGCAGCCCGGACTGGCGTCGAGAAAAACTGTTTTTT | CASSPDWRREKLFF
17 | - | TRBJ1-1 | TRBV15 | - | TGTGCCACCAGCAGGCGGAATAACAGGGTGAGGAACACTGAAGCTTTCTTT | CATSRRNNRVRNTEAFF
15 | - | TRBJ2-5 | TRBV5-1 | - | TGCGCCAGCAGCTTGGCCAGGGTGTTCGGAGAGACCCAGTACTTC | CASSLARVFGETQYF
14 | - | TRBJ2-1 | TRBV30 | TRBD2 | TGTGCCTGGACTCCTCTAGCGGCATACAATGAGCAGTTCTTC | CAWTPLAAYNEQFF
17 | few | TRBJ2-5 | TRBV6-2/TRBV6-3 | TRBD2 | TGTGCCAGCAGTTACTCCGGCGGGGGGTCCTATCGTGCGACCCAGTACTTC | CASSYSGGGSYRATQYF